The 13 T cell receptor beta chains below were found in one sample sequenced in a study of T cell repertoires in cytomegalovirus infection. Via MiXCR, TCRdb re-called the reads, giving one row per CDR3 protein. This sample carries about 360,000 distinct CDR3 sequences, about a sixth of them seen once, and the ten largest clones take 8.7%. Sequences were obtained from PBMCs. Receptors were obtained from a human donor in good health (CMV status not recorded). Some clones in this sample may be carry-over from other donors' samples.

By proportion, this clonotype is medium-sized. V is TRBV7-2 and J is TRBJ2-3; TRBD2 aligns across 10 bases. CDR1 is SGHTA, CDR2 FQGNSA, per germline. Germline trimming cut 4 bases from V and 5 bases from J; bases unmatched to any gene: 6. This CDR3 is 15 amino acids long. CDR3 nucleotides: TGTGCCAGCAGCTCCACTAGCGGGGATGGAGATACGCAGTATTTT. It translates to CASSSTSGDGDTQYF. The full variable domain, its missing parts supplied by reference TRBV7-2 and TRBJ2-3, is GAGVSQSPSNKVTEKGKDVELRCDPISGHTALYWYRQSLGQGLEFLIYFQGNSAPDKSGLPSDRFSAERTGGSVSTLTIQRTQQEDSAVYLCASSSTSGDGDTQYFGPGTRLTVL.

At least ten counts were recorded for this clonotype. CDR3 DNA: TGTGCCAGCAGCTTATTGGCAGGGAGGGAATATGAGCAGTTCTTC. This gives the protein CASSLLAGREYEQFF. The rearrangement links TRBV7-9 to TRBJ2-1, with TRBD2 matching over 7 bases. Trimming cost V 2 bases and J 8 bases; bases outside gene matches: 9. Germline V gene data show CDR1 as SEHNR and CDR2 as FQNEAQ (reference sequence). This CDR3 comprises 15 residues.

The genes are TRBV3-1 and TRBJ2-5, with 8 bases that match TRBD2. The CDR3 has 15 residues. Germline loops: CDR1 LGHDT, CDR2 YNNKEL (reference sequence). V was pared by 0 bases and J by 4 bases, with 4 bases of the junction left unmatched. CDR3 residues: CASSQDSGGRETQYF. The CDR3 nucleotides are TGTGCCAGCAGCCAAGATTCGGGGGGGCGAGAGACCCAGTACTTC.

This clonotype was found many times. The genes are TRBV12-5 and TRBJ1-1, with D uncertain. Germline CDR1 LGHNT, CDR2 FRNRAP. Trimming shortened V by 6 bases and J by 4 bases, and 12 bases separated the two germline ends. This CDR3 region has 13 residues. CDR3 residues: CASGSISGTEAFF. The CDR3 DNA is TGTGCTAGTGGCTCCATCAGCGGCACTGAAGCTTTCTTT.

The V gene is TRBV4-1, the J gene TRBJ2-7, with 9 bases that match TRBD2. V lost 5 bases, J lost 6 bases, and 11 bases stayed unmatched. From germline, CDR1 is MGHRA and CDR2 YSYEKL. The CDR3 sequence is 15 residues long. CDR3 nucleotides: TGCGCCAGCAGCAAGACTAGCGGTTTGGGTAGCGAGCAGTACTTC. Translation gives CASSKTSGLGSEQYF.

This clonotype was counted ten times or more. The chain links TRBV7-2 to TRBJ2-5; D gene uncertain. Trimming removed 2 bases from V and 2 bases from J, with 9 bases in between. The CDR3 sequence is 14 residues long. The germline CDR1 and CDR2 sequences are SGHTA and FQGNSA. The CDR3 nucleotides are TGTGCCAGCAGCTTACCTGGAAAACAAGAGACCCAGTACTTC. Its protein product is CASSLPGKQETQYF.

The chain couples TRBV14 to TRBJ1-4, with a weak D call TRBD1 (5 bases). The CDR3 is 15 residues long. V gave up 4 bases and J gave up 7 bases, with 16 bases separating them. Germline V gene lookup returns CDR1 SGHDN and CDR2 FVKESK. The CDR3 nucleotides read TGTGCCAGCAGCCTTCCGGGACCGGGAGGTGAAAAACTGTTTTTT. Protein product: CASSLPGPGGEKLFF.

This clonotype came up a few times. This chain joins TRBV28 and TRBJ2-1; D possibly corresponds to TRBD1 (5 bases). The CDR3 has 16 amino acids. Trimming removed 7 bases at V and 4 bases at J, with 20 bases between. Germline V gives CDR1 MDHEN, CDR2 SYDVKM. CDR3 sequence reads: CASIGAAANKYNEQFF. The CDR3 DNA reads as TGTGCCAGCATAGGGGCAGCCGCAAATAAATACAATGAGCAGTTCTTC.

This clonotype appeared a few times. This sequence joins TRBV12-3 or TRBV12-4 and TRBJ2-7, with 12 bases identical to TRBD2. This CDR3 is 14 amino acids long. J gave up 5 bases and V 6 bases, and 5 bases lay outside the gene matches. Here the CDR3 reads CASSTSGGLDEQYF. The CDR3 region has the DNA TGTGCCAGCAGCACTAGCGGGGGGTTGGACGAGCAGTACTTC.

This clonotype was seen ten or more times. The chain uses TRBV7-8 and TRBJ2-1; TRBD1 might be the D (5 bases). Looked up from germline, CDR1 is SGHVS and CDR2 is FQNEAQ. V gave up 3 bases and J gave up 3 bases, with 12 bases separating them. The CDR3 extends over 15 amino acids. This CDR3 reads CASSFGQGRYNEQFF. The CDR3 DNA sequence: TGTGCCAGCAGCTTTGGTCAGGGCCGCTACAATGAGCAGTTCTTC.

This clonotype was found many times. The chain is built from TRBV7-8 and TRBJ1-5; D possibly corresponds to TRBD1 (5 bases). Germline values: CDR1 SGHVS, CDR2 FQNEAQ. Trimming took off 10 bases at V and 3 bases at J, with 19 bases between the two ends. The CDR3 spans 15 residues. This chain's CDR3 is CATSRLGGTNQPQHF. The CDR3 DNA sequence: TGTGCCACCTCAAGACTGGGGGGGACCAATCAGCCCCAGCATTTT.

Comments on this clonotype: One junction end does not reproduce the germline sequence, and a read error may be involved. J is TRBJ2-1 and V is TRBV3-1; tentatively, D is TRBD1 (5 bases). Germline V gene sequence: CDR1 LGHDT, CDR2 YNNKEL (reference sequence). The CDR3 is 15 amino acids. The CDR3 protein is CASSQDRVGTGPRSF. CDR3 bases: TGTGCCAGCAGCCAAGATAGGGTGGGTACAGGCCCCCGCAGCTTC.

In its sample, this clonotype was seen a few times. The chain links TRBV5-1 to TRBJ1-1; possible D gene TRBD1, 5 bases. Trimming cost V 5 bases and J 4 bases, with 9 bases left between them. The CDR3 is made up of 12 amino acids. Looked up from germline, CDR1 is SGHRS and CDR2 is YFSETQ. The CDR3 DNA is TGCGCCAGCAGTACGGGGACCACTGAAGCTTTCTTT. Protein: CASSTGTTEAFF.